This TCR beta chain was captured by sequencing in a study of CD8+ T cells in alopecia areata. Treatment defined: oral pan-JAK inhibitor, 5-10 mg twice daily. With 3 bases clipped from V and 4 bases from J, the junction kept 2 bases outside the gene matches. There are 12 residues in the CDR3. Per the germline V gene, CDR1 is GTSNPN and CDR2 is SVGIG (reference sequence). Extracted RNA was reverse transcribed into cDNA, the sequencing template. Repertoires were generated with immunoSEQ multiplex PCR, while TCRdb's copy carries only in-frame clones and drops some. The sample shows approximately 170,000 clones, around three fifths of them seen only once.

The sequence was collected from a human donor with alopecia areata. The source material was CD4+ T cells sorted from blood, sampled at week 24, from a patient treated with tofacitinib. The chain has TRBV30 and TRBJ1-2, with 7 bases that match TRBD1. The CDR3 sequence: CAWRSGGYGYTF. CDR3 nucleotide sequence: TGTGCCTGGAGATCAGGGGGCTATGGCTACACCTTC.